The rows below give T cell receptor beta chains drawn from one sample of a study of T cell clones after liver transplantation. Repertoires were generated with immunoSEQ multiplex PCR, while TCRdb's copy carries only in-frame clones and drops some. The repertoire holds 55,000 to 75,000 clones, with approximately 63% as singletons. Source: CD4+ T cells from blood, taken at the 15-month timepoint. Receptor source: a human patient who received a liver transplant. These T cells may partly come from the graft donor. Each CDR3 is given with its conserved first and last residue. The D gene is left open where the match is weak. Clone size is stated in some rows and not others, as once, few, many or a class when expanded.

v_call	d_call	clone_size	j_call	cdr3_aa	cdr3_nt
TRBV7-7	TRBD1	.	TRBJ2-2	CASSQDRGATGELFF	TGTGCTAGCAGCCAGGACAGGGGGGCCACCGGGGAGCTGTTTTTT
TRBV15	.	.	TRBJ2-6	CATSRDLETSGANVLTF	TGTGCCACCAGCAGAGATTTGGAAACCTCTGGGGCCAACGTCCTGACTTTC
TRBV19	.	.	TRBJ1-2	CASSTRGPGYTF	TGTGCCAGTAGCACCCGGGGTCCTGGCTACACCTTC
TRBV9	TRBD2	.	TRBJ2-1	CASSVSAGGLSYNEQFF	TGTGCCAGCAGCGTTTCCGCGGGAGGTCTCTCCTACAATGAGCAGTTCTTC
TRBV28	TRBD1	.	TRBJ1-6	CASSIRQGSVWTLHF	TGTGCCAGCAGCATAAGACAGGGCTCCGTTTGGACCCTCCACTTT
TRBV5-4	.	once	TRBJ2-3	CASSLTARASGTDTQYF	TGTGCCAGCAGCTTGACCGCCCGGGCCTCCGGCACAGATACGCAGTATTTT
TRBV6-6	.	.	TRBJ2-1	CASSCWPFF	TGTGCCAGCAGTTGTTGGCCGTTCTTC
TRBV6-5	TRBD1	.	TRBJ2-6	CASRDSYSGANVLTF	TGTGCCAGCCGGGACAGCTACTCTGGGGCCAACGTCCTGACTTTC
TRBV18	.	.	TRBJ1-1	CASSPQLNTEAFF	TGTGCCAGCTCACCACAGCTGAACACTGAAGCTTTCTTT
TRBV6-5	.	.	TRBJ2-3	CASSYSGSRDLDTQYF	TGTGCCAGCAGTTACTCTGGGAGCAGGGACCTAGATACGCAGTATTTT
TRBV18	.	.	TRBJ1-2	CASSPTTDSPNYGYTF	TGTGCCAGCTCACCAACGACAGATTCGCCTAACTATGGCTACACCTTC
TRBV6-6	.	.	TRBJ2-1	CASSYGNEQFF	TGTGCCAGCAGTTACGGGAATGAGCAGTTCTTC
TRBV6-6	TRBD1	few	TRBJ1-4	CASRTGQGAGEKLFF	TGTGCCAGCAGGACAGGACAGGGGGCAGGGGAAAAACTGTTTTTT
TRBV6-1	TRBD1	.	TRBJ2-1	CASRGDRGYNEQFF	TGTGCCAGCAGGGGGGACAGGGGGTACAATGAGCAGTTCTTC
TRBV6-5	.	.	TRBJ2-1	CASSYSTLAPYNEQFF	TGTGCCAGCAGTTACTCGACCCTAGCCCCCTACAATGAGCAGTTCTTC
TRBV2	TRBD2	once	TRBJ2-5	CASAGGVLETQYF	TGTGCCAGCGCGGGGGGGGTTTTGGAGACCCAGTACTTC
TRBV7-9	.	.	TRBJ2-3	CASSLGSGGPDTQYF	TGTGCCAGCAGCTTGGGGAGTGGGGGACCAGATACGCAGTATTTT
TRBV15	.	.	TRBJ2-3	CATSVRLEDTQYF	TGTGCCACCAGCGTCCGACTAGAGGATACGCAGTATTTT
TRBV6-5	.	.	TRBJ1-3	CASRNTISGNTIYF	TGTGCCAGCAGAAATACAATCTCTGGAAACACCATATATTTT
TRBV6-7	.	once	TRBJ2-7	CASSQELSPYEQYF	TGTGCCAGCAGTCAGGAACTAAGCCCCTACGAGCAGTACTTC
TRBV5-1	TRBD1	.	TRBJ1-2	CASSGGTGGGLGGYTF	TGCGCCAGCAGCGGAGGGACAGGGGGCGGACTTGGTGGCTACACCTTC
TRBV18	TRBD2	once	TRBJ2-5	CASSPTSGRGETQYF	TGTGCCAGCTCACCGACTAGCGGGAGAGGAGAGACCCAGTACTTC
TRBV6-6	.	.	TRBJ2-4	CASSQRWDLKNIQYF	TGTGCCAGCAGCCAACGATGGGACCTCAAAAACATTCAGTACTTC
TRBV11-3	.	.	TRBJ2-2	CASSSDSNTGELFF	TGTGCCAGCAGCTCGGACTCGAACACCGGGGAGCTGTTTTTT
TRBV11-3	.	.	TRBJ2-1	CASSPAAGNYNEQFF	TGTGCCAGCAGCCCGGCGGCAGGTAACTACAATGAGCAGTTCTTC
TRBV28	.	.	TRBJ1-2	CASSLGGAHPNYGYTF	TGTGCCAGCAGTTTAGGCGGAGCGCACCCTAACTATGGCTACACCTTC
TRBV19	TRBD1	.	TRBJ2-5	CASNDRGETQYF	TGTGCCAGTAATGACAGGGGAGAGACCCAGTACTTC